This section outlines one TCR beta chain sequence together with its context. Its antigen is as yet unknown. This entry belongs to a study of T cell responses to AZD1222 COVID-19 vaccine. Points from the study as a whole: Vaccine-associated CD4 TCRs spanned spike, dominant at 160-218 and 743-854. Close to half of all spike-specific TCRs reportedly target regions of the variants that are unmutated.

The CDR3 is made up of 12 amino acids. Trimming pared 3 bases from V and 7 bases from J, leaving 10 bases between. Germline CDR1 SGHTA, CDR2 FQGNSA. The protocol was immunoSEQ multiplex PCR, while the TCRdb copy is restricted to in-frame clones and leaves out a portion. The profile covers 75,000 to 95,000 clones, with approximately 85% appearing a single time and about 13% taken by the ten largest. The source is an adult in good health. The sample was peripheral blood, taken on day 0 of AZD1222 vaccination. The chain is built from TRBV7-2 and TRBJ2-7; tentative D call: TRBD2 (6 bases). The CDR3 is CASSLTRGEQYF. CDR3 nucleotides: TGTGCCAGCAGCTTGACCCGGGGGGAGCAGTACTTC.